The 30 T cell receptor beta chains in this list originate from one sample, sequenced in a study of patients and donors after allogeneic stem cell transplantation. TCRdb reprocessed the RT-PCR reads via MiXCR and lists one record per CDR3 protein. The table shows 20,000 or so distinct CDR3 sequences, with around 5% occurring only once. Material: blood, either unsorted or a sorted T cell fraction (not recorded which). The source is a human donor who was either an allogeneic HSCT recipient or a stem cell or donor lymphocyte infusion donor (not recorded which). It is not recorded whose cells these are; they may come from a transplant donor.

In its sample, this clonotype was seen many times. The V gene is TRBV18, the J gene TRBJ2-1, with 8 bases matching TRBD2. The J segment lost 1 base and the V segment lost 4 bases, leaving 6 bases of the junction unmatched. Germline CDR1 KGHSH, CDR2 LQKENI. The CDR3 runs to 16 residues. The CDR3 DNA is TGTGCCAGCTCACAGAGCGGGGGCTATTCCTACAATGAGCAGTTCTTC. Protein: CASSQSGGYSYNEQFF.

This clonotype was seen at least ten times. The chain employs TRBV2 and TRBJ2-5, with D possibly matching TRBD2 (6 bases). The CDR3 consists of 13 residues. Trimming cost V 6 bases and J 3 bases, with 11 bases left between them. In germline, CDR1 is SNHLY, CDR2 FYNNEI. The CDR3 DNA follows: TGTGCCAGCAGGGACGGACTAAAAGAGACCCAGTACTTC. Its protein product is CASRDGLKETQYF.

This clonotype was observed a few times. The V gene is TRBV7-9, the J gene TRBJ2-7; no firm D call. The germline V and J ends were trimmed by 2 bases and 0 bases, with 11 bases remaining between them. Germline V gene lookup returns CDR1 SEHNR and CDR2 FQNEAQ (reference sequence). The CDR3 has 15 amino acids. This CDR3 reads CASSLRRRSSYEQYF. The DNA of the CDR3 is TGTGCCAGCAGCTTACGTCGGAGATCCTCCTACGAGCAGTACTTC.

This clonotype came up many times. The rearrangement joins TRBV18 to TRBJ2-1; TRBD2 aligns across 7 bases. The CDR3 consists of 12 residues. The V and J ends lost 5 bases and 13 bases, in that order; junction bases with no gene match: 8. Looked up from germline, CDR1 is KGHSH and CDR2 is LQKENI. The DNA for the CDR3 is TGTGCCAGCTCAAGCTCCAGCGGGGTTCAGTTCTTC. Translating gives CASSSSSGVQFF. Combining the CDR3 with reference TRBV18 and TRBJ2-1 gives the whole variable domain NAGVMQNPRHLVRRRGQEARLRCSPMKGHSHVYWYRQLPEEGLKFMVYLQKENIIDESGMPKERFSAEFPKEGPSILRIQQVVRGDSAAYFCASSSSSGVQFFGPGTRLTVL.

The chain joins TRBV2 to TRBJ1-4; the D gene is possibly TRBD1 (5 bases). With 1 base removed from V and 6 bases from J, the gap between germline ends came to 9 bases. Germline loops: CDR1 SNHLY, CDR2 FYNNEI. CDR3 length: 14 amino acids. The CDR3 region is CASSEVGGDEKLFF. For the CDR3, the DNA is TGTGCCAGCAGTGAAGTGGGGGGGGATGAAAAACTGTTTTTT.

This clonotype rates as medium-sized. V and J are TRBV7-9 and TRBJ1-1, with D hard to call. The CDR3 runs to 11 residues. CDR1 and CDR2 from the germline V gene are SEHNR and FQNEAQ (reference sequence). Trimming took off 3 bases at V and 6 bases at J, with 5 bases between the two ends. Here the CDR3 DNA reads TGTGCCAGCAGCTTTGCCCCTGAAGCTTTCTTT. It codes for CASSFAPEAFF.

This clonotype showed up just a few times. The rearrangement links TRBV11-3 to TRBJ1-2; 8 positions agree with TRBD1. The germline V gene has CDR1 SGHNT and CDR2 YENEEA. V shed 4 bases and J 6 bases; nucleotides not matched to a gene: 7. This CDR3 comprises 14 residues. CDR3 in amino acids: CASSSDRGTDGYTF. The CDR3 region has the DNA TGTGCCAGCAGCTCAGACAGGGGCACGGATGGCTACACCTTC.

In its sample, this clonotype was seen many times. The V call is TRBV2, the J call TRBJ2-3; no definite D call. CDR3 length equals 14 residues. From germline, CDR1 is SNHLY and CDR2 FYNNEI. V was pared by 4 bases and J by 0 bases, with 8 bases between. The CDR3 here is CASSATSSTDTQYF. As DNA, the CDR3 is TGTGCCAGCAGTGCGACGTCGAGCACAGATACGCAGTATTTT. The variable domain in full, completed from reference TRBV2 and TRBJ2-3, reads EPEVTQTPSHQVTQMGQEVILRCVPISNHLYFYWYRQILGQKVEFLVSFYNNEISEKSEIFDDQFSVERPDGSNFTLKIRSTKLEDSAMYFCASSATSSTDTQYFGPGTRLTVL.

This clonotype was found many times. The chain recombines TRBV4-2 with TRBJ1-2; D is ambiguous. V was clipped by 4 bases and J by 2 bases, with 14 bases between them. The CDR3 extends over 15 amino acids. CDR1 LGHNA and CDR2 YNFKEQ come from the germline V gene. The CDR3 region is CASSPVDPANYGYTF. The CDR3 DNA reads TGTGCCAGCAGCCCCGTCGATCCAGCCAACTATGGCTACACCTTC.

This clonotype was found a few times. J is TRBJ2-5 and V is TRBV7-9; D possibly corresponds to TRBD2 (5 bases). Per germline, CDR1 SEHNR and CDR2 FQNEAQ (reference sequence). V lost 0 bases and J 4 bases, leaving 12 bases between the germline ends. The length of the CDR3 is 15 residues. DNA for the CDR3: TGTGCCAGCAGCTTAGCCTTGGACTCCTTAGAGACCCAGTACTTC. Amino acid sequence: CASSLALDSLETQYF. Using reference TRBV7-9 and TRBJ2-5 for the parts outside the CDR3, the full variable domain is DTGVSQNPRHKITKRGQNVTFRCDPISEHNRLYWYRQTLGQGPEFLTYFQNEAQLEKSRLLSDRFSAERPKGSFSTLEIQRTEQGDSAMYLCASSLALDSLETQYFGPGTRLLVL.

This chain joins TRBV15 and TRBJ1-4, with unresolved D. The CDR3 contains 15 residues. The V gene lost 5 bases and the J gene lost 5 bases, with 15 bases spanning the gap. Germline CDR1 is LNHNV and CDR2 is YYDKDF (reference sequence). Here the CDR3 DNA reads TGTGCCACCAGCTCCCAAGGGAGTCCGAATGAAAAACTGTTTTTT. Translated: CATSSQGSPNEKLFF.

This clonotype was seen ten or more times. The chain couples TRBV18 to TRBJ1-1, with D possibly TRBD1 on 5 matching bases. The CDR3 covers 12 residues. Looked up from germline, CDR1 is KGHSH and CDR2 is LQKENI. V dropped 2 bases and J dropped 11 bases, with 12 bases sitting between them. The CDR3 region is CASSPFGGNAFF. CDR3 DNA: TGTGCCAGCTCACCATTCGGGGGGAACGCTTTCTTT.

This clonotype was seen only a few times. The chain links TRBV15 to TRBJ1-2; no clear D. CDR3 size: 12 residues. V shed 3 bases and J shed 4 bases, with 6 bases lying between them. Germline CDR1 and CDR2: LNHNV and YYDKDF (reference sequence). CDR3 DNA sequence: TGTGCCACCAGCAGGGACCTCTATGGCTACACCTTC. Amino acids: CATSRDLYGYTF.

This clonotype was seen ten or more times. Written as DNA, the CDR3 is TGTGCCAGCAGTCGTGGCCCAAACACAGATACGCAGTATTTT. Translating it yields CASSRGPNTDTQYF. This chain links TRBV9 with TRBJ2-3; D remains ambiguous. CDR3 length equals 14 residues. Germline V gives CDR1 SGDLS, CDR2 YYNGEE. V was pared by 5 bases and J by 2 bases, with 12 bases between.

This clonotype was seen at least ten times. This rearrangement joins TRBV4-1 to TRBJ1-4; the D gene is possibly TRBD1 (5 bases). Germline loops: CDR1 MGHRA, CDR2 YSYEKL. The CDR3 spans 19 residues. Trimming removed 1 base at V and 8 bases at J, with 26 bases between. The CDR3 DNA reads as TGCGCCAGCAGCCAAGGAATTTGGGGCCCTGGGCGCGGTCGGGAAAAACTGTTTTTT. Translated, it gives CASSQGIWGPGRGREKLFF.

This clonotype was picked up many times. This rearrangement joins TRBV7-9 to TRBJ1-2; D unresolved. Germline CDR1 is SEHNR and CDR2 is FQNEAQ (reference sequence). V lost 3 bases, J lost 5 bases, and 10 bases lay in between. The CDR3 sequence is 13 residues long. The CDR3 nucleotides are TGTGCCAGCAGCTTTTGGCGGGGTTATGGCTACACCTTC. Protein sequence: CASSFWRGYGYTF.

This clonotype was seen ten or more times. The chain combines TRBV5-6 with TRBJ1-1; no clear D gene. The CDR3 totals 15 residues. Trimming removed 0 bases at V and 5 bases at J, with 14 bases between. Germline V gives CDR1 SGHDT, CDR2 YYEEEE. The CDR3 reads CASSLVTIEGTEAFF. CDR3 DNA: TGTGCCAGCAGCTTGGTTACAATCGAGGGAACTGAAGCTTTCTTT. The full variable domain, rest sourced from reference TRBV5-6 and TRBJ1-1, is DAGVTQSPTHLIKTRGQQVTLRCSPKSGHDTVSWYQQALGQGPQFIFQYYEEEERQRGNFPDRFSGHQFPNYSSELNVNALLLGDSALYLCASSLVTIEGTEAFFGQGTRLTVV.

At least ten counts were recorded for this clonotype. The V gene is TRBV28, the J gene TRBJ1-2, with D unclear. Deletions cut 6 bases from V and 5 bases from J, with 13 bases between. The CDR3 contains 13 residues. CDR1 and CDR2 (germline): MDHEN, SYDVKM. CDR3 in amino acids: CASSPTPDYGYTF. The CDR3 nucleotides read TGTGCCAGCAGCCCAACCCCGGATTATGGCTACACCTTC.

This clonotype was detected only a few times. The gene calls are TRBV4-1 and TRBJ2-7; TRBD2 matches at 8 bases. V lost 0 bases and J lost 4; bases outside the gene matches: 20. The length of the CDR3 is 20 residues. Per germline, CDR1 MGHRA and CDR2 YSYEKL. CDR3 loop: CASSQEVHQSRCSGTYEQYF. The CDR3 DNA reads as TGCGCCAGCAGCCAAGAAGTTCACCAGTCCCGTTGTAGCGGGACATACGAGCAGTACTTC.

This clonotype has ten or more counts. This rearrangement joins TRBV4-1 to TRBJ1-5; D is ambiguous. Germline V gene lookup returns CDR1 MGHRA and CDR2 YSYEKL. Trimming removed 0 bases at V and 1 base at J, with 7 bases between. CDR3 length: 15 amino acids. CDR3 sequence reads: CASSQDRQSNQPQHF. Written as DNA, the CDR3 is TGCGCCAGCAGCCAAGACAGGCAGAGCAATCAGCCCCAGCATTTT.

This clonotype was counted at least ten times. The chain joins TRBV20-1 to TRBJ2-1; D is possibly TRBD1 (6 bases). Germline CDR1 reads DFQATT; CDR2 reads SNEGSKA (reference sequence). Trimming stripped 5 bases from V and 10 bases from J, with 21 bases between. The CDR3 has 14 residues. For the CDR3, the DNA is TGCAGTGCTTCCGGGACATTCTTCTTAGGGGAGCAGTTCTTC. As protein: CSASGTFFLGEQFF.

This clonotype was seen at least ten times. The gene calls are TRBV11-3 and TRBJ1-1, with D unclear. The germline gives CDR1 SGHNT, CDR2 YENEEA. V was shortened by 5 bases and J by 0 bases, with 10 bases between the two germline ends. This CDR3 has 14 amino acids. The CDR3 nucleotides are TGTGCCAGCAGCCCAAGAACGATGAACACTGAAGCTTTCTTT. Residues: CASSPRTMNTEAFF.

V and J are TRBV19 and TRBJ1-5, with TRBD1 matching over 7 bases. The V segment lost 5 bases and the J segment 9 bases; nucleotides outside the gene matches: 13. CDR3 size: 15 residues. The V gene's germline CDR1 is LNHDA and CDR2 SQIVND (reference sequence). The CDR3 region is CASSVPGTDLVPQHF. For the CDR3, the DNA is TGTGCCAGTAGTGTCCCCGGGACAGACCTAGTGCCCCAGCATTTT.

V gene TRBV28 combines with J gene TRBJ2-5, with 10 bases matching TRBD2. The CDR3 length is 17 residues. Germline CDR1 is MDHEN and CDR2 is SYDVKM. After removal of 3 bases from V and 5 bases from J, the junction contained 12 bases not matched to a gene. This CDR3 reads CASSFNLLAGDGETQYF. The CDR3 nucleotides read TGTGCCAGCAGTTTTAATCTGCTAGCGGGAGATGGGGAGACCCAGTACTTC.

This clonotype appeared a few times. The chain joins TRBV7-9 to TRBJ2-3; D gene unclear. Germline-derived CDR1 and CDR2 are SEHNR and FQNEAQ (reference sequence). Trimming took 7 bases from V and 0 from J, leaving 8 bases between them. The CDR3 totals 13 residues. Here the CDR3 DNA reads TGTGCCAGCACCCCGGTAAGCACAGATACGCAGTATTTT. Its protein is CASTPVSTDTQYF.

This rearrangement joins TRBV28 to TRBJ2-5, with TRBD2 as a possible D gene (6 bases). The germline V gene has CDR1 MDHEN and CDR2 SYDVKM. The CDR3 has 14 residues. Trimming cost V 3 bases and J 1 base, with 9 bases left between them. CDR3 sequence reads: CASSFWEVQETQYF. In DNA form, the CDR3 reads TGTGCCAGCAGTTTTTGGGAGGTCCAAGAGACCCAGTACTTC.

This clonotype was observed at least ten times. The chain combines TRBV2 with TRBJ2-3, with D maybe TRBD1 (6 bases). CDR3 length: 14 amino acids. The germline CDR1 and CDR2 sequences are SNHLY and FYNNEI. V shed 1 base and J shed 2 bases, with 7 bases lying between them. The CDR3 loop reads CASSEGTDTDTQYF. As DNA, the CDR3 is TGTGCCAGCAGTGAAGGGACAGACACAGATACGCAGTATTTT.

This clonotype appeared many times. The J gene is TRBJ1-2, the V gene TRBV29-1; no clear D. Germline V gives CDR1 SQVTM, CDR2 ANQGSEA. V dropped 3 bases and J dropped 2 bases, with 10 bases sitting between them. The CDR3 has 13 residues. The CDR3 bases are TGCAGCGTTGACCCCTGGGGAAACTATGGCTACACCTTC. Protein: CSVDPWGNYGYTF.

This clonotype was counted ten times or more. CDR3 DNA: TGTGCCACCAGTGATCCTTCGGGGGACACAGATACGCAGTATTTT. Its translation is CATSDPSGDTDTQYF. The chain employs TRBV24-1 and TRBJ2-3; D perhaps matches TRBD2 (6 bases). CDR3 length: 15 amino acids. V lost 3 bases, J lost 2 bases, and 11 bases lay in between. Germline assignment: CDR1 KGHDR and CDR2 SFDVKD.

This clonotype was seen once. This sequence joins TRBV5-5 and TRBJ2-7, with D possibly matching TRBD2 (7 bases). V was cut by 0 bases and J by 2 bases, with 12 bases left in between. CDR1 and CDR2 (germline): SGHKS, YYEKEE (reference sequence). CDR3 length: 15 residues. The CDR3 DNA sequence: TGTGCCAGCAGCTTGGGGGGGGGCTGGACCTACGAGCAGTACTTC. Residues: CASSLGGGWTYEQYF.